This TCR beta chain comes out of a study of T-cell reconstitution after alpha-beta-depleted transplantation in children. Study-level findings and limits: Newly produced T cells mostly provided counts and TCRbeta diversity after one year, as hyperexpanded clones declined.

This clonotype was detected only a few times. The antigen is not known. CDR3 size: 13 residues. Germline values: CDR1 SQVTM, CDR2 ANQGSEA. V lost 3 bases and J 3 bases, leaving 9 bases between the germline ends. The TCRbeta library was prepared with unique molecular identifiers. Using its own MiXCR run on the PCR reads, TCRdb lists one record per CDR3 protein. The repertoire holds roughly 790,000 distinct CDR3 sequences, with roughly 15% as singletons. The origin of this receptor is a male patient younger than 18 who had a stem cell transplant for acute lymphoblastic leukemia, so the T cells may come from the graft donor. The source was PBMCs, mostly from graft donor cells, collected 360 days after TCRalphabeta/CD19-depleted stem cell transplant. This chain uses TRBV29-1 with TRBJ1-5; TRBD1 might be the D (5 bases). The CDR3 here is CSVESGHNQPQHF. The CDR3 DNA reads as TGCAGCGTTGAGTCGGGGCACAATCAGCCCCAGCATTTT.